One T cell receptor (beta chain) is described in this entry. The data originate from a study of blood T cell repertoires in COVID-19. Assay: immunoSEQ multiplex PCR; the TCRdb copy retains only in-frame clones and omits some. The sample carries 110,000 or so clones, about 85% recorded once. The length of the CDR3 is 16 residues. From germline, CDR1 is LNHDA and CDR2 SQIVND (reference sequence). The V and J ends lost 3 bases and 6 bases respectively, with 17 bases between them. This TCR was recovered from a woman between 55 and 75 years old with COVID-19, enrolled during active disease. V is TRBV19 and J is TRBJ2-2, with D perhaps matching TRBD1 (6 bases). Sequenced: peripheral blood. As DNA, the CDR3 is TGTGCCAGTAGTATGGAAGTAGGGGGTATCCCCGGGGAGCTGTTTTTT. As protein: CASSMEVGGIPGELFF.